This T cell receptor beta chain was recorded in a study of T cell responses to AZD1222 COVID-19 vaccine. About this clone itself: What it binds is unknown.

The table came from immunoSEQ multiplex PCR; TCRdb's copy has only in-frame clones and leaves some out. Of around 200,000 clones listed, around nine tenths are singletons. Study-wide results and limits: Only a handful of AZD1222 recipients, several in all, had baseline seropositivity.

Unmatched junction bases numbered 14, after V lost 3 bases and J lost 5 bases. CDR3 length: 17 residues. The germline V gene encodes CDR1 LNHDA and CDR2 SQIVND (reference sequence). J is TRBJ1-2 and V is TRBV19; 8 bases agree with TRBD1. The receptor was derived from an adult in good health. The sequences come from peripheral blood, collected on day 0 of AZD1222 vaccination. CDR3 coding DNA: TGTGCCAGTAGTATGATGGCCGCAGGGGGCGGACTGTATGGCTACACCTTC. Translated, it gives CASSMMAAGGGLYGYTF.